The entry that follows covers one TCR beta chain sequence. No antigen is known for it. The repertoire was sequenced with immunoSEQ multiplex PCR; TCRdb's copy has only in-frame clones and lacks some. The table shows some 140,000 clones, with 93% occurring only once. This record belongs to a study of T cell responses to AZD1222 COVID-19 vaccine. This CDR3 contains 11 residues. The V end was cut by 5 bases, the J end by 7 bases, with 8 bases between. Germline V gives CDR1 PRHDT, CDR2 FYEKMQ (reference sequence). General study points: White British ancestry dominated among donors, who included more females, and clonal diversity was possibly underestimated. Reports say nearly half of spike-specific TCRs go after unmutated variant regions. Baseline testing showed seropositivity in only five to seven AZD1222 recipients.

The chain joins TRBV13 to TRBJ2-5; D is ambiguous. This TCR was recovered from an adult in good health. The source material was peripheral blood, sampled on day 0 of AZD1222 vaccination. The CDR3 region has the DNA TGTGCCAGCAGCCTAAGTACGACCCAGTACTTC. Translation: CASSLSTTQYF.